There are many counts of the clone carrying this T cell receptor beta chain. Its antigen is still unknown. From the 5' RACE reads, TCRdb called clonotypes with MiXCR, one entry per CDR3 protein. This sample has 200,000 to 250,000 distinct CDR3 sequences, with 27% found just once. CDR1 SEHNR and CDR2 FQNEAQ come from the germline V gene (reference sequence). V gave up 1 base and J gave up 2 bases, with 9 bases separating them. This CDR3 region has 14 residues. The data originate from a study of T-cell memory formation after mild COVID-19. In the study overall: Most TCR clusters belonged to a single donor.

Study-wide results and limits: Cross-reactive memory apparently joined, as some responding clones appeared in pre-infection memory. Clones that contracted from day 15 to 85 had balanced CD4/CD8; later expanders were CD4+ biased.

The chain joins TRBV7-9 to TRBJ2-7; D gene unclear. The sequence was collected from an adult woman who had mild COVID-19 (a few samples of this study predate the infection). Cell type and time point are not known. Sequences were obtained from PBMCs or a T cell subset sorted from them (not recorded which). As DNA, the CDR3 is TGTGCCAGCAGCTTAGTAGGACCCACCTACGAGCAGTACTTC. Its protein is CASSLVGPTYEQYF. Together with reference TRBV7-9 and TRBJ2-7, the CDR3 gives the full variable domain: DTGVSQNPRHKITKRGQNVTFRCDPISEHNRLYWYRQTLGQGPEFLTYFQNEAQLEKSRLLSDRFSAERPKGSFSTLEIQRTEQGDSAMYLCASSLVGPTYEQYFGPGTRLTVT.